This T cell receptor beta chain was retrieved from a study of early stage breast cancer tumors. The CDR3 sequence is 17 residues long. Germline V gene sequence: CDR1 SGHAT, CDR2 FQNNGV. The V end was cut by 1 base, the J end by 2 bases, with 16 bases between. This clone was detected only once. Blood replicates held 0.5 ug DNA, tumor or normal breast roughly 1.5 ug, two each. Clones were read by immunoSEQ multiplex PCR, and TCRdb kept only the in-frame ones, dropping some. The table has tens of thousands of clones, about 78% seen once; the top ten hold about 7.8%. The source of this sequence is a person aged 50-59 years with breast cancer. The source material was blood. V usage is TRBV11-2 and J usage is TRBJ2-3; D might be TRBD2 (6 bases). The CDR3 nucleotides are TGTGCCAGCAGCTTAGTCCGCGGGACGGATTTCACAGATACGCAGTATTTT. Protein sequence: CASSLVRGTDFTDTQYF. Full variable domain (missing parts from reference TRBV11-2 and TRBJ2-3): EAGVAQSPRYKIIEKRQSVAFWCNPISGHATLYWYQQILGQGPKLLIQFQNNGVVDDSQLPKDRFSAERLKGVDSTLKIQPAKLEDSAVYLCASSLVRGTDFTDTQYFGPGTRLTVL.